Each of the 23 T cell receptor beta chains below was sequenced from the same sample in a study of T cell responses to AZD1222 COVID-19 vaccine. The data were produced by immunoSEQ multiplex PCR, yet TCRdb's version contains in-frame clones alone and is incomplete. The table shows about 150,000 clones, with around 94% occurring only once. Sequenced material: peripheral blood, taken on day 0 of AZD1222 vaccination. These receptor sequences come from an adult in good health.

V and J are TRBV9 and TRBJ1-1, with 7 positions matching TRBD1. Germline values: CDR1 SGDLS, CDR2 YYNGEE. Losses at the gene ends were 0 bases for V and 3 bases for J; bases not matched to a gene: 2. The CDR3 spans 14 residues. CDR3 region: CASSVGGGDTEAFF. CDR3 nucleotides: TGTGCCAGCAGCGTAGGAGGGGGCGACACTGAAGCTTTCTTT.

Here the CDR3 DNA reads TGTGCCAGCAGCCAAGTGCGATGGGAGCAGTTCTTC. Protein sequence: CASSQVRWEQFF. This chain joins TRBV3-1 (or the pseudogene TRBV3-2) and TRBJ2-1; D uncertain. V was shortened by 1 base and J by 10 bases, with 8 bases between the two germline ends. CDR3 length equals 12 residues. Germline lookup yields CDR1 LGHDT and CDR2 YNNKEL (reference sequence).

The rearrangement uses TRBV6-2 or TRBV6-3 and TRBJ2-3; 10 bases match TRBD2. Germline CDR1 MNHEY, CDR2 SVGEGT. V was clipped by 5 bases and J by 4 bases; unmatched bases: 6. CDR3 length: 15 amino acids. The chain's CDR3 is CASSLRLAGPDTQYF. CDR3 in DNA: TGTGCCAGCAGTCTTCGACTAGCGGGCCCAGATACGCAGTATTTT.

The CDR3 DNA reads as TGCGCCAGCAGCCAGCCCGGCGGGGGGGATGAGCAGTTCTTC. Encoded protein: CASSQPGGGDEQFF. V gene TRBV4-1 combines with J gene TRBJ2-1, with 9 bases matching TRBD2. This CDR3 comprises 14 residues. Germline V gene data show CDR1 as MGHRA and CDR2 as YSYEKL. Losses at the gene ends were 3 bases for V and 8 bases for J; bases not matched to a gene: 5.

This sequence joins TRBV9 and TRBJ1-1; D may be TRBD1 (5 bases). This CDR3 has 13 amino acids. In germline, CDR1 is SGDLS, CDR2 YYNGEE. Trimming removed 4 bases at V and 3 bases at J, with 10 bases between. CDR3 residues: CASSSGPHTEAFF. DNA of the CDR3: TGTGCCAGCAGCTCGGGACCTCACACTGAAGCTTTCTTT.

The rearrangement links TRBV4-1 to TRBJ2-1, with 7 bases matching TRBD2. CDR3 length: 17 residues. Looked up from germline, CDR1 is MGHRA and CDR2 is YSYEKL. V lost 1 base and J lost 5; bases outside the gene matches: 11. The DNA of the CDR3 is TGCGCCAGCAGCCAAGTCAGTGGCGGGGGTCTCAACAATGAGCAGTTCTTC. It translates to CASSQVSGGGLNNEQFF.

The chain links TRBV19 to TRBJ1-1; 8 bases are shared with TRBD1. The length of the CDR3 is 16 residues. From germline, CDR1 is LNHDA and CDR2 SQIVND (reference sequence). V dropped 4 bases and J dropped 0; count of bases not matched to a gene: 7. CDR3 in amino acids: CASSRSTGAVNTEAFF. Here the CDR3 DNA reads TGTGCCAGTAGTAGGTCGACAGGGGCGGTGAACACTGAAGCTTTCTTT.

The V and J genes are TRBV9 and TRBJ2-1; 9 bases fit TRBD1. The CDR3 length is 16 residues. With V trimmed by 2 bases and J by 1 base, 4 bases remained unmatched. The V gene's germline CDR1 is SGDLS and CDR2 YYNGEE. The CDR3, as DNA: TGTGCCAGCAGCGTTCCCGGGACAGGGTCCTACAATGAGCAGTTCTTC. As protein: CASSVPGTGSYNEQFF. Using reference TRBV9 and TRBJ2-1 for the parts outside the CDR3, the full variable domain is DSGVTQTPKHLITATGQRVTLRCSPRSGDLSVYWYQQSLDQGLQFLIQYYNGEERAKGNILERFSAQQFPDLHSELNLSSLELGDSALYFCASSVPGTGSYNEQFFGPGTRLTVL.

In DNA, the CDR3 is TGTGCCAGCAGTTTACGGTTGACACCTAATCAGCCCCAGCATTTT. Residues: CASSLRLTPNQPQHF. V usage is TRBV28 and J usage is TRBJ1-5; D remains ambiguous. CDR1 is MDHEN, CDR2 SYDVKM, per germline. The CDR3 extends over 15 amino acids. V dropped 2 bases and J dropped 4 bases, with 12 bases sitting between them.

The chain links TRBV9 to TRBJ1-2, with 7 bases that match TRBD1. The CDR3 is 14 amino acids. V gave up 3 bases and J gave up 2 bases; unmatched junction bases: 4. Germline values: CDR1 SGDLS, CDR2 YYNGEE. The CDR3 here is CASSAPGGNYGYTF. CDR3 nucleotide sequence: TGTGCCAGCAGCGCTCCAGGGGGGAACTATGGCTACACCTTC.

This rearrangement joins TRBV7-8 to TRBJ1-2; D gene ambiguous. Trimming shortened V by 1 base and J by 5 bases, and 8 bases separated the two germline ends. Germline lookup yields CDR1 SGHVS and CDR2 FQNEAQ. The CDR3 is 13 residues long. The CDR3 loop is CASSLGGPYGYTF. CDR3 nucleotides: TGTGCCAGCAGCTTAGGGGGTCCGTATGGCTACACCTTC.

V and J are TRBV7-9 and TRBJ1-6; 9 bases map to TRBD1. CDR3 size: 14 residues. In germline, CDR1 is SEHNR, CDR2 FQNEAQ (reference sequence). V lost 5 bases to trimming and J lost 9 bases; unmatched junction nucleotides: 5. The CDR3 sequence: CASSPGQGVSPLHF. The CDR3 bases are TGTGCCAGCAGCCCGGGACAGGGCGTTTCACCCCTCCACTTT.

The chain combines TRBV11-3 with TRBJ2-1, with 7 positions matching TRBD2. In germline, CDR1 is SGHNT, CDR2 YENEEA. This CDR3 spans 16 amino acids. V shed 5 bases and J 0 bases; nucleotides not matched to a gene: 7. The CDR3 is CASSPTSDSSYNEQFF. The CDR3 bases are TGTGCCAGCAGCCCAACTAGCGACAGCTCCTACAATGAGCAGTTCTTC.

The rearrangement joins TRBV4-1 to TRBJ1-2; TRBD1 matches 9 bases. Looked up from germline, CDR1 is MGHRA and CDR2 is YSYEKL. This CDR3 has 16 residues. V shed 2 bases, J shed 8 bases, and the junction held 12 bases outside the gene matches. CDR3 in amino acids: CASSQPNLRQGGGYTF. The DNA of the CDR3 is TGCGCCAGCAGCCAACCAAATCTCAGACAGGGGGGCGGCTACACCTTC.

The chain recombines TRBV12-5 with TRBJ1-3; D gene unclear. Germline assignment: CDR1 LGHNT and CDR2 FRNRAP. This CDR3 contains 15 residues. The ends were cut back, 6 bases at V and 0 bases at J, with 12 bases in the middle. CDR3 coding DNA: TGTGCTAGTGGCGACCCCTCGAACTCTGGAAACACCATATATTTT. It specifies CASGDPSNSGNTIYF.

The gene calls are TRBV4-1 and TRBJ1-5, with D uncertain. The CDR3 has 14 amino acids. Germline lookup yields CDR1 MGHRA and CDR2 YSYEKL. V gave up 0 bases and J gave up 6 bases, with 9 bases separating them. The CDR3 sequence is CASSQELSGQPQHF. CDR3 bases: TGCGCCAGCAGCCAAGAACTGAGCGGTCAGCCCCAGCATTTT.

The rearrangement links TRBV9 to TRBJ1-5; D is ambiguous. The CDR3 is made up of 16 amino acids. Germline V gives CDR1 SGDLS, CDR2 YYNGEE. V gave up 1 base and J gave up 0 bases, with 11 bases separating them. CDR3 DNA sequence: TGTGCCAGCAGCGTACGGCCTCTGATTAGCAATCAGCCCCAGCATTTT. Its translation: CASSVRPLISNQPQHF.

The rearrangement joins TRBV5-6 to TRBJ2-7; D uncertain. Germline loops: CDR1 SGHDT, CDR2 YYEEEE. V was clipped by 0 bases and J by 7 bases, with 11 bases between them. The CDR3 extends over 13 amino acids. In nucleotides, the CDR3 is TGTGCCAGCAGCTTGGCCGCGAACGGGGAGCAGTACGTC. The encoded protein is CASSLAANGEQYV.

The chain carries TRBV5-1 and TRBJ1-5, with 7 bases lining up with TRBD1. V shed 3 bases, J shed 5 bases, and the junction held 5 bases outside the gene matches. The germline CDR1 and CDR2 sequences are SGHRS and YFSETQ. The CDR3 consists of 14 residues. As DNA, the CDR3 is TGCGCCAGCAGCTGGACAGGTACCGATCAGCCCCAGCATTTT. This codes for CASSWTGTDQPQHF.

This chain links TRBV18 with TRBJ2-7; TRBD1 might be the D (5 bases). V lost 3 bases and J 5 bases, leaving 11 bases between the germline ends. Germline assignment: CDR1 KGHSH and CDR2 LQKENI. This CDR3 spans 13 amino acids. For the CDR3, the DNA is TGTGCCAGCTCACCTCCAGGGTCCCACGAGCAGTACGTC. Residues: CASSPPGSHEQYV.

This chain joins TRBV4-3 and TRBJ2-1, with 7 bases that match TRBD2. CDR1 is LGHNA, CDR2 YSLEER, per germline. The CDR3 is 15 amino acids. V shed 4 bases and J 8 bases; nucleotides not matched to a gene: 11. CDR3 amino acids: CASSPDGGSRDEQFF. CDR3 sequence (DNA): TGCGCCAGCAGCCCAGATGGCGGGAGTAGGGATGAGCAGTTCTTC.

The V gene is TRBV7-2, the J gene TRBJ2-1; 8 bases map to TRBD2. This CDR3 has 15 residues. CDR1 SGHTA and CDR2 FQGNSA come from the germline V gene. V dropped 3 bases and J dropped 0; count of bases not matched to a gene: 1. The CDR3 DNA is TGTGCCAGCAGCTTTGCGGGGGGCTCCTACAATGAGCAGTTCTTC. It is translated as CASSFAGGSYNEQFF.

The chain links TRBV2 to TRBJ1-5; no clear D gene. Per germline, CDR1 SNHLY and CDR2 FYNNEI. The germline V and J ends were trimmed by 6 bases and 5 bases, with 8 bases remaining between them. The CDR3 length is 12 residues. This chain's CDR3 is CASRKEDQPQHF. The CDR3, as DNA: TGTGCCAGCAGGAAGGAGGATCAGCCCCAGCATTTT.